The 19 T cell receptor beta chains presented below share a single source sample, sequenced in a study of T cell repertoires in cytomegalovirus infection. TCRdb re-called the reads with MiXCR, one entry per CDR3 protein. The sample has under 850,000 distinct CDR3 sequences; less than 40% are singletons. Source material: PBMCs. The receptor source for this set is a human donor in good health (CMV status not recorded). Some clones in this sample may be carry-over from other donors' samples.

This clonotype was observed a few times. This sequence joins TRBV11-3 and TRBJ2-3, with unresolved D. This CDR3 contains 15 residues. V was shortened by 5 bases and J by 0 bases, with 12 bases between the two germline ends. Germline-derived CDR1 and CDR2 are SGHNT and YENEEA. The CDR3 DNA reads as TGTGCCAGCAGCCGCTTGGGGTCAAGCACAGATACGCAGTATTTT. Its protein product is CASSRLGSSTDTQYF.

This clonotype was counted a few times. V gene TRBV5-1 combines with J gene TRBJ2-5; 7 positions agree with TRBD2. CDR3 size: 14 residues. J gave up 4 bases and V 0 bases, and 3 bases lay outside the gene matches. Looked up from germline, CDR1 is SGHRS and CDR2 is YFSETQ. The CDR3 DNA follows: TGCGCCAGCAGCTTGGTGCGGGGGTCAGAGACCCAGTACTTC. It yields the protein CASSLVRGSETQYF.

The chain recombines TRBV12-3 or TRBV12-4 with TRBJ2-7; possibly TRBD1 or TRBD2 for D (5 bases each). V was trimmed by 6 bases and J by 4 bases, leaving 22 bases between them. This CDR3 region has 16 residues. The CDR3: CASSHQIREKRYEQYF. The CDR3 DNA sequence: TGTGCCAGCAGCCATCAAATCAGGGAGAAAAGGTACGAGCAGTACTTC.

This chain uses TRBV6-6 with TRBJ2-3; D is uncertain. CDR1 is MNHNY and CDR2 is SVGAGI in the germline V gene (reference sequence). The CDR3 consists of 14 residues. V was trimmed by 6 bases and J by 1 base, leaving 11 bases between them. The CDR3 here is CASRNGFGTDTQYF. CDR3 bases: TGTGCCAGCAGAAACGGGTTCGGCACAGATACGCAGTATTTT.

This clonotype has just a few counts. The V and J genes are TRBV19 and TRBJ1-5; a weak D match, TRBD1 (6 bases). Trimming left V 6 bases short and J 1 base short, with 13 bases between. The CDR3 extends over 15 amino acids. Per the germline V gene, CDR1 is LNHDA and CDR2 is SQIVND (reference sequence). CDR3 residues: CASSVQGRSNQPQHF. The CDR3 bases are TGTGCCAGTAGCGTACAGGGACGGAGCAATCAGCCCCAGCATTTT.

This clonotype was seen a few times. This chain connects TRBV6-6 to TRBJ2-3; unclear D gene. The V gene lost 3 bases and the J gene lost 4 bases, with 5 bases spanning the gap. CDR1 MNHNY and CDR2 SVGAGI come from the germline V gene (reference sequence). The CDR3 loop spans 12 amino acids. The CDR3 coding sequence is TGTGCCAGCAGTTATGTAGCAGATACGCAGTATTTT. Translating it yields CASSYVADTQYF.

This clonotype is a singleton in its sample. The chain is built from TRBV10-3 and TRBJ2-1; the D is unclear. This CDR3 comprises 14 residues. V gave up 2 bases and J gave up 7 bases, with 12 bases separating them. Germline CDR1 ENHRY, CDR2 SYGVKD. The CDR3 here is CAISEGRSANEQFF. For the CDR3, the DNA is TGTGCCATCAGTGAGGGACGAAGTGCGAATGAGCAGTTCTTC.

The chain combines TRBV12-3 or TRBV12-4 with TRBJ2-7, with 10 bases matching TRBD1. This CDR3 has 14 amino acids. V shed 6 bases, J shed 0 bases, and the junction held 2 bases outside the gene matches. CDR3 nucleotides: TGTGCCAGCAGGTGGACAGGGGGCTCCTACGAGCAGTACTTC. This translates into CASRWTGGSYEQYF.

The chain is built from TRBV7-2 and TRBJ2-6; D call uncertain. The CDR3 extends over 17 amino acids. The V and J ends lost 4 bases and 2 bases respectively, with 15 bases between them. The germline V gene encodes CDR1 SGHTA and CDR2 FQGNSA. The CDR3 here is CASSSFPRLAGANVLTF. In DNA form, the CDR3 reads TGTGCCAGCAGCTCTTTTCCCAGGCTCGCTGGGGCCAACGTCCTGACTTTC. The full variable domain, rest sourced from reference TRBV7-2 and TRBJ2-6, is GAGVSQSPSNKVTEKGKDVELRCDPISGHTALYWYRQSLGQGLEFLIYFQGNSAPDKSGLPSDRFSAERTGGSVSTLTIQRTQQEDSAVYLCASSSFPRLAGANVLTFGAGSRLTVL.

Of note for this clonotype: A much larger clone lies a single base off, so this may be a read error. DNA for the CDR3: TGTGCCAACAGTTTCCAGGGACACGGCTACACCTTC. Its protein is CANSFQGHGYTF. V and J are TRBV6-5 and TRBJ1-2, with D possibly TRBD1 on 6 matching bases. This CDR3 has 12 amino acids. Germline V lookup: CDR1 MNHEY, CDR2 SVGAGI.

This chain connects TRBV7-2 to TRBJ2-7; D not certain. This CDR3 spans 14 amino acids. Trimming shortened V by 2 bases and J by 0 bases, and 8 bases separated the two germline ends. Germline V gene data show CDR1 as SGHTA and CDR2 as FQGNSA. The CDR3 is CASSLYLNSYEQYF. In DNA, the CDR3 is TGTGCCAGCAGCTTATACCTCAACTCCTACGAGCAGTACTTC.

The CDR3 loop is CASSYSTRGGSPLHF. CDR3 DNA: TGTGCCAGCAGTTACTCGACCAGGGGTGGTTCACCCCTCCACTTT. The chain carries TRBV6-5 and TRBJ1-6; perhaps TRBD1 as D (6 bases). V was clipped by 0 bases and J by 9 bases, with 12 bases between them. Per germline, CDR1 MNHEY and CDR2 SVGAGI. The CDR3 loop spans 15 amino acids.

This clonotype was counted a few times. This chain joins TRBV11-2 and TRBJ1-5; perhaps TRBD1 as D (5 bases). From germline, CDR1 is SGHAT and CDR2 FQNNGV. This CDR3 has 14 residues. Trimming removed 5 bases at V and 7 bases at J, with 15 bases between. CDR3 nucleotide sequence: TGTGCCAGCAGCGATCACAGGTTAGGCCAGCCCCAGCATTTT. Its protein is CASSDHRLGQPQHF.

The chain employs TRBV4-2 and TRBJ2-7; no firm D call. V shed 0 bases and J shed 12 bases, with 12 bases lying between them. Germline CDR1 and CDR2: LGHNA and YNFKEQ. The length of the CDR3 is 12 residues. CDR3 sequence: CASSQDSYETYF. The CDR3 DNA reads TGTGCCAGCAGCCAAGACAGCTACGAGACGTACTTC.

This chain joins TRBV27 and TRBJ2-3; 12 bases are a match to TRBD2. Germline CDR1 MNHEY, CDR2 SMNVEV (reference sequence). V lost 3 bases and J lost 6; bases outside the gene matches: 4. CDR3 length equals 15 residues. The DNA of the CDR3 is TGTGCCAGCAGTTTGACTAGCGGGAGAAAGGATACGCAGTATTTT. Its protein is CASSLTSGRKDTQYF.

This rearrangement joins TRBV19 to TRBJ1-5; TRBD1 might be the D (6 bases). Germline V CDR1 and CDR2: LNHDA, SQIVND (reference sequence). This CDR3 has 15 residues. Deletions cut 7 bases from V and 1 base from J, with 14 bases between. CDR3 nucleotide sequence: TGTGCCAGTATTAGCACAGGGTTAAGCAATCAGCCCCAGCATTTT. Its translation: CASISTGLSNQPQHF.

This clonotype was seen at least ten times. The rearrangement uses TRBV7-9 and TRBJ2-7; tentative D call: TRBD2 (6 bases). In germline, CDR1 is SEHNR, CDR2 FQNEAQ (reference sequence). CDR3 size: 18 residues. Trimming removed 0 bases from V and 4 bases from J, with 22 bases in between. The chain's CDR3 is CASSLAGSGDPLKYEQYF. CDR3 nucleotides: TGTGCCAGCAGCTTAGCGGGTAGCGGAGATCCACTAAAGTACGAGCAGTACTTC.

The CDR3 here is CSADGEDEKLFF. The CDR3, as DNA: TGCAGTGCGGACGGGGAGGATGAAAAACTGTTTTTT. The V gene is TRBV20-1, the J gene TRBJ1-4; unclear D gene. V lost 6 bases and J lost 6, with 11 bases in between. There are 12 residues in the CDR3. CDR1 is DFQATT, CDR2 SNEGSKA, per germline (reference sequence).

This clonotype was picked up many times. The chain links TRBV20-1 to TRBJ2-1, with a tentative D call TRBD2 (7 bases). Germline loops: CDR1 DFQATT, CDR2 SNEGSKA (reference sequence). V lost 3 bases and J lost 4, with 16 bases in between. This CDR3 contains 15 residues. The CDR3 region is CSASSGGSGYNEQFF. In DNA form, the CDR3 reads TGCAGTGCTAGTTCGGGGGGCTCGGGTTACAATGAGCAGTTCTTC.